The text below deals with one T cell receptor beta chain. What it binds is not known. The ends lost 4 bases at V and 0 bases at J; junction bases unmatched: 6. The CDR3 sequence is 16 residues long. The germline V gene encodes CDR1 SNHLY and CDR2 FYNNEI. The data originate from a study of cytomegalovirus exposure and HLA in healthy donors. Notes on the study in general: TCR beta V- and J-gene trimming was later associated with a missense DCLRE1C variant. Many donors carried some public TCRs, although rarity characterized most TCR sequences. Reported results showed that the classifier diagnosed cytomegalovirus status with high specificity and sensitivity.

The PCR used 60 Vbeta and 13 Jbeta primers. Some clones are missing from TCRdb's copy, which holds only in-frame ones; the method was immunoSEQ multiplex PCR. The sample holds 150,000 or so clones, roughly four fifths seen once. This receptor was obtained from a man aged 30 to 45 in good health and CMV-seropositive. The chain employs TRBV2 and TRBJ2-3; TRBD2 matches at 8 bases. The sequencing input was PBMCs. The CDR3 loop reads CASSAGGTASTDTQYF. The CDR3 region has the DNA TGTGCCAGCAGTGCGGGGGGGACCGCTAGCACAGATACGCAGTATTTT.